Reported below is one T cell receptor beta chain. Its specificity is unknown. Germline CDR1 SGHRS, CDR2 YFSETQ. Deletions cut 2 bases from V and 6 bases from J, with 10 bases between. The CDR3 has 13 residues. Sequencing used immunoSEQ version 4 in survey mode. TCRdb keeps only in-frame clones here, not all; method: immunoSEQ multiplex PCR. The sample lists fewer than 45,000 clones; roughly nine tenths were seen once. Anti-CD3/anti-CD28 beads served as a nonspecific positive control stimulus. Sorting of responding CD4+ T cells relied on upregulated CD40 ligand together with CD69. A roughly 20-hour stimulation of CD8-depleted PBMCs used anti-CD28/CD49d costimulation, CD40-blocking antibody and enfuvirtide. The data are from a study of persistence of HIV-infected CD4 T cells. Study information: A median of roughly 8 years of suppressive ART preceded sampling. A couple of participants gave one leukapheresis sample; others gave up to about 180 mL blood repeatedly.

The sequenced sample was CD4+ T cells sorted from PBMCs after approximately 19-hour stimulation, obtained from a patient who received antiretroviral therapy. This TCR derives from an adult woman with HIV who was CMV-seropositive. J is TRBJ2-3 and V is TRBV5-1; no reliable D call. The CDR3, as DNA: TGCGCCAGCAGCTTCCCGACTGGGGATACGCAGTATTTT. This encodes CASSFPTGDTQYF. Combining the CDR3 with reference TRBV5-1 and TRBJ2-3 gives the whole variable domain KAGVTQTPRYLIKTRGQQVTLSCSPISGHRSVSWYQQTPGQGLQFLFEYFSETQRNKGNFPGRFSGRQFSNSRSEMNVSTLELGDSALYLCASSFPTGDTQYFGPGTRLTVL.